The 7 T cell receptor beta chains below all came from one sample that was sequenced in a study of T cells expressing NK-cell markers. TCRdb processed the 5' RACE reads again and assigns one entry to each CDR3 protein, with no DNA. The sample yields 200,000 to 300,000 distinct CDR3 sequences, of which the top ten take up roughly 4.2%. Sequenced sample: blood T cells: a sorted CD56 or NKG2C T cell subset, CD4+ or CD8+ T cells, or bulk PBMC T cells (not recorded which). The receptors derive from a woman aged 18 to 75 in good health.

This rearrangement joins TRBV11-2 to TRBJ2-1. The CDR3 totals 16 residues. CDR1 and CDR2 from the germline V gene are SGHAT and FQNNGV. The CDR3 protein is CASSPLWGPSSNEQFF.

Frequency places this clonotype as medium-sized. The chain joins TRBV20-1 to TRBJ2-5. The CDR3 runs 13 residues. The germline CDR1 and CDR2 sequences are DFQATT and SNEGSKA (reference sequence). CDR3 sequence: CSARSDIGETQYF.

The chain is built from TRBV12-3 or TRBV12-4 and TRBJ2-1; the D call from TCRdb, TRBD2, cannot be confirmed without DNA. The CDR3 has 14 residues. The CDR3 sequence: CASSRLAGSNEQFF.

The V gene is TRBV5-1, the J gene TRBJ2-2; TCRdb picks TRBD2, but there is no DNA to check that call. This CDR3 is built from 15 residues. CDR1 and CDR2 (germline): SGHRS, YFSETQ. The CDR3 reads CASSQRAPNTGELFF.

The rearrangement uses TRBV28 and TRBJ2-2; the D call from TCRdb, TRBD2, cannot be confirmed without DNA. CDR1 MDHEN and CDR2 SYDVKM come from the germline V gene. This CDR3 region has 14 residues. This CDR3 reads CASILAGEAGELFF.

This chain joins TRBV20-1 and TRBJ1-1. Germline V lookup: CDR1 DFQATT, CDR2 SNEGSKA (reference sequence). The CDR3 loop spans 12 amino acids. This CDR3 is CSATSGNTEAFF.

This chain links TRBV7-6 with TRBJ2-2; TCRdb's D call of TRBD1 is untestable without DNA. Germline V lookup: CDR1 SGHVS, CDR2 FNYEAQ. This CDR3 has 19 residues. The CDR3 sequence is CASSLGLRRRTKYTGELFF. The full variable domain, with the rest looked up from reference TRBV7-6 and TRBJ2-2, is GAGVSQSPRYKVTKRGQDVALRCDPISGHVSLYWYRQALGQGPEFLTYFNYEAQQDKSGLPNDRFSAERPEGSISTLTIQRTEQRDSAMYRCASSLGLRRRTKYTGELFFGEGSRLTVL.